The clone carrying this TCR beta chain was counted at least ten times. Its antigen is as yet unknown. The CDR3 is made up of 17 amino acids. J gave up 5 bases and V 5 bases, and 10 bases lay outside the gene matches. This sample is part of a study of T-cell memory formation after mild COVID-19. General study results and limits: The SARS-CoV-2 specificity of second-wave clones reaching peak at day 37 remained unverified. The appearance of some responding clones in pre-infection memory suggested that cross-reactive memory joined.

TCRdb redid the calling of the 5' RACE reads with MiXCR, one entry per CDR3 protein. The table records about 130,000 distinct CDR3 sequences, approximately 6.2% of them present only once. The specimen was PBMCs or a T cell subset sorted from them (not recorded which). The rearrangement uses TRBV12-3 or TRBV12-4 and TRBJ2-3; 13 positions match TRBD2. The TCR was taken from an adult woman who had mild COVID-19 (a few samples of this study predate the infection). Cell type and time point are not known. CDR3 amino acids: CASSALTSGGALDTQYF. The CDR3 DNA reads as TGTGCCAGCAGTGCGCTAACTAGCGGGGGGGCCCTAGATACGCAGTATTTT.